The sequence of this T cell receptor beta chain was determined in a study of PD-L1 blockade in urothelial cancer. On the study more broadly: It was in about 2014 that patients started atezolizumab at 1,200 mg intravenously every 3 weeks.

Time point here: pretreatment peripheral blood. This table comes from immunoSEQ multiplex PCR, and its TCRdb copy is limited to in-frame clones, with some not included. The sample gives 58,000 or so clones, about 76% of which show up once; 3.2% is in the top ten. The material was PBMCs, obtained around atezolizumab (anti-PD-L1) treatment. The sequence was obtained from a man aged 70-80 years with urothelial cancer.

The CDR3 here is CASSRGQETQYF. CDR3 bases: TGTGCCAGTTCAAGGGGGCAAGAGACCCAGTACTTC. This sequence joins TRBV2 and TRBJ2-5, with D maybe TRBD1 (6 bases). V lost 9 bases and J lost 2, with 10 bases in between. CDR1 and CDR2 from the germline V gene are SNHLY and FYNNEI. This CDR3 is 12 amino acids long. The full variable domain, completed using reference TRBV2 and TRBJ2-5, is EPEVTQTPSHQVTQMGQEVILRCVPISNHLYFYWYRQILGQKVEFLVSFYNNEISEKSEIFDDQFSVERPDGSNFTLKIRSTKLEDSAMYFCASSRGQETQYFGPGTRLLVL.